The 26 T cell receptor beta chains listed next were all sequenced from one sample in a study of CD8 T cells in ankylosing spondylitis. TCRdb analysed the 5' RACE reads with MiXCR anew, one entry per CDR3 protein. This table has about 540,000 distinct CDR3 sequences, about 12% appearing once. Their antigens remain unidentified. Study findings and constraints: Apparently characteristic of ankylosing spondylitis blood was a TCR beta motif (eight highly homologous variants).

Sequencing was performed on blood, either unsorted or a sorted T cell fraction (not recorded which). The receptors originated from a male donor with ankylosing spondylitis.

The table lists this clonotype with a few counts. The rearrangement links TRBV6-1 to TRBJ1-1; possible D gene TRBD1, 6 bases. The germline CDR1 and CDR2 sequences are MNHNS and SASEGT. This CDR3 region has 13 residues. Trimming took off 6 bases at V and 6 bases at J, with 14 bases between the two ends. CDR3 nucleotide sequence: TGTGCCAGCAGGGGACTGGGGGCTTCTGAAGCTTTCTTT. This encodes CASRGLGASEAFF.

This clonotype was counted between two and nine times. The J gene is TRBJ2-7, the V gene TRBV27; 12 positions match TRBD2. The V gene's germline CDR1 is MNHEY and CDR2 SMNVEV (reference sequence). V trimming: 2 bases; J trimming: 5 bases; junction bases outside the gene matches: 4. The CDR3 has 15 residues. The CDR3 here is CASSLMTSGSNEQYF. The CDR3 coding sequence is TGTGCCAGCAGTTTAATGACTAGCGGGAGTAACGAGCAGTACTTC.

This rearrangement joins TRBV7-2 to TRBJ2-1, with 9 bases that match TRBD2. V shed 3 bases and J 6 bases; nucleotides not matched to a gene: 6. The CDR3 covers 15 residues. The germline V gene encodes CDR1 SGHTA and CDR2 FQGNSA. CDR3 DNA sequence: TGTGCCAGCAGCTTCCGGCTAGCGGGGCCCAATGAGCAGTTCTTC. It yields the protein CASSFRLAGPNEQFF. The whole variable domain, filled in from reference TRBV7-2 and TRBJ2-1, reads GAGVSQSPSNKVTEKGKDVELRCDPISGHTALYWYRQSLGQGLEFLIYFQGNSAPDKSGLPSDRFSAERTGGSVSTLTIQRTQQEDSAVYLCASSFRLAGPNEQFFGPGTRLTVL.

At least ten counts were recorded for this clonotype. V usage is TRBV5-1 and J usage is TRBJ2-1; either TRBD1 or TRBD2 may supply D (7 bases each). Deletions cut 0 bases from V and 7 bases from J, with 14 bases between. This CDR3 contains 15 residues. Germline CDR1 SGHRS, CDR2 YFSETQ. As DNA, the CDR3 is TGCGCCAGCAGCTTGGGGACAGGAGCGGGAAATGAGCAGTTCTTC. Amino acids: CASSLGTGAGNEQFF. Looking up the rest from reference TRBV5-1 and TRBJ2-1 gives the full variable domain: KAGVTQTPRYLIKTRGQQVTLSCSPISGHRSVSWYQQTPGQGLQFLFEYFSETQRNKGNFPGRFSGRQFSNSRSEMNVSTLELGDSALYLCASSLGTGAGNEQFFGPGTRLTVL.

This clonotype was seen repeatedly, ten times or more. This chain links TRBV20-1 with TRBJ2-2; D gene uncertain. V was trimmed by 6 bases and J by 7 bases, leaving 9 bases between them. Per the germline V gene, CDR1 is DFQATT and CDR2 is SNEGSKA (reference sequence). The CDR3 totals 11 residues. The DNA of the CDR3 is TGCAGTGCCCCCCTCAGCGGGGAGCTGTTTTTT. This encodes CSAPLSGELFF.

This clonotype was counted between two and nine times. This chain links TRBV5-1 with TRBJ1-4, with 7 bases matching TRBD1. The V gene end was trimmed by 4 bases and the J gene end by 7 bases; junction bases not matched to a gene: 13. The CDR3 consists of 16 residues. The germline gives CDR1 SGHRS, CDR2 YFSETQ. In DNA, the CDR3 is TGCGCCAGCAGCCAGGCGTCAGGGGGATTCCGTGAAAAACTGTTTTTT. This gives the protein CASSQASGGFREKLFF. The full variable domain, its missing parts supplied by reference TRBV5-1 and TRBJ1-4, is KAGVTQTPRYLIKTRGQQVTLSCSPISGHRSVSWYQQTPGQGLQFLFEYFSETQRNKGNFPGRFSGRQFSNSRSEMNVSTLELGDSALYLCASSQASGGFREKLFFGSGTQLSVL.

The chain has TRBV3-1 and TRBJ1-4; no clear D. The ends were cut back, 2 bases at V and 4 bases at J, with 8 bases in the middle. The CDR3 runs 14 residues. The germline V gene has CDR1 LGHDT and CDR2 YNNKEL (reference sequence). The CDR3: CASSQLDGNEKLFF. In nucleotides, the CDR3 is TGTGCCAGCAGCCAATTGGACGGTAATGAAAAACTGTTTTTT.

This clonotype was counted a few times. This chain joins TRBV20-1 and TRBJ2-1; 7 bases are a match to TRBD2. The CDR3 length is 15 residues. In germline, CDR1 is DFQATT, CDR2 SNEGSKA (reference sequence). Trimming at V came to 6 bases and at J to 3 bases, leaving 11 bases not matched to a gene. In nucleotides, the CDR3 is TGCAGTGCCGAGGGGAGGGAGTGGGGCTACAATGAGCAGTTCTTC. Protein: CSAEGREWGYNEQFF.

This clonotype has only a few counts. The CDR3 region is CASSSIPRTTDTQYF. CDR3 nucleotides: TGTGCCAGCAGTTCAATTCCCCGTACCACAGATACGCAGTATTTT. The chain joins TRBV6-5 to TRBJ2-3; D gene ambiguous. The V gene's germline CDR1 is MNHEY and CDR2 SVGAGI. Trimming stripped 4 bases from V and 2 bases from J, with 13 bases between. The CDR3 is made up of 15 amino acids.

This clonotype was recorded a few times. At one boundary the junction diverges from the germline segment, which might be a read error. This chain joins TRBV29-1 and TRBJ2-5; no definite D call. The CDR3 covers 8 residues. Germline V gene sequence: CDR1 SQVTM, CDR2 ANQGSEA. The CDR3, as DNA: TGCAGCGTTGAACCCTACCTCTTC. Residues: CSVEPYLF.

The chain couples TRBV5-1 to TRBJ2-7; the match to TRBD2 covers 12 bases. The CDR3 loop spans 15 amino acids. Germline V gene data show CDR1 as SGHRS and CDR2 as YFSETQ. V lost 0 bases and J lost 4; bases outside the gene matches: 2. This CDR3 is CASSLGTSGEYEQYV. The CDR3 DNA reads TGCGCCAGCAGCTTGGGGACTAGCGGGGAATACGAGCAGTACGTC.

This clonotype occurred many times. The chain carries TRBV20-1 and TRBJ2-7; 8 bases fit TRBD2. Per the germline V gene, CDR1 is DFQATT and CDR2 is SNEGSKA (reference sequence). The CDR3 has 14 amino acids. V shed 1 base, J shed 4 bases, and the junction held 6 bases outside the gene matches. CDR3 nucleotides: TGCAGTGCTAGAGTTTCTAGCGGGCCATACGAGCAGTACTTC. This translates into CSARVSSGPYEQYF.

This clonotype was observed a few times. J is TRBJ1-6 and V is TRBV7-2; D is uncertain. The V and J ends lost 2 bases and 10 bases respectively, with 9 bases between them. CDR3 length: 13 amino acids. Germline loops: CDR1 SGHTA, CDR2 FQGNSA. CDR3 protein: CASSLSRESPLHF. The DNA for the CDR3 is TGTGCCAGCAGCTTATCTAGGGAATCACCCCTCCACTTT.

This clonotype was counted only a few times. The gene calls are TRBV4-1 and TRBJ2-1; D might be TRBD1 or TRBD2, each matching 5 bases. This CDR3 is 14 amino acids long. V was pared by 0 bases and J by 15 bases, with 18 bases between. Germline V CDR1 and CDR2: MGHRA, YSYEKL. In DNA, the CDR3 is TGCGCCAGCAGCCAAGATGGCCTAGGGGAGCGTCGGTTCTTC. This gives the protein CASSQDGLGERRFF.

This clonotype turned up a few times. The rearrangement joins TRBV24-1 to TRBJ2-3; D ambiguous. Germline CDR1 and CDR2: KGHDR and SFDVKD. Trimming took off 6 bases at V and 3 bases at J, with 18 bases between the two ends. The CDR3 is 16 amino acids. CDR3 protein: CATSLSWGSQTDTQYF. CDR3 bases: TGTGCCACCAGTCTATCATGGGGAAGTCAAACAGATACGCAGTATTTT.

The V gene is TRBV6-1, the J gene TRBJ1-6; D remains ambiguous. The germline V gene encodes CDR1 MNHNS and CDR2 SASEGT. V was trimmed by 7 bases and J by 7 bases, leaving 11 bases between them. The CDR3 is made up of 13 amino acids. CDR3 amino acids: CASNPGTNSPLHF. Here the CDR3 DNA reads TGTGCCAGCAACCCGGGAACGAATTCACCCCTCCACTTT.

In its sample, this clonotype was seen a few times. V and J are TRBV2 and TRBJ2-1; TRBD2 aligns across 10 bases. The V segment lost 7 bases and the J segment 5 bases; nucleotides outside the gene matches: 5. Germline V gives CDR1 SNHLY, CDR2 FYNNEI. This CDR3 is 14 amino acids long. Here the CDR3 reads CASKSGRANNEQFF. The CDR3 DNA follows: TGTGCCAGCAAGAGCGGGAGGGCCAACAATGAGCAGTTCTTC.

The J gene is TRBJ1-6, the V gene TRBV19; D may be TRBD1 (5 bases). This CDR3 is 15 amino acids long. The germline CDR1 and CDR2 sequences are LNHDA and SQIVND (reference sequence). Trimming took 7 bases from V and 7 from J, leaving 17 bases between them. This CDR3 reads CASTAGTGRNSPLHF. In DNA, the CDR3 is TGTGCCAGTACCGCAGGGACGGGTCGGAATTCACCCCTCCACTTT.

The sample holds a few counts of this clonotype. This chain links TRBV27 with TRBJ2-2; D is unclear. Germline loops: CDR1 MNHEY, CDR2 SMNVEV (reference sequence). This CDR3 region has 17 residues. Trimming pared 6 bases from V and 0 bases from J, leaving 17 bases between. The CDR3 spells CASSLRPVNANTGELFF. Here the CDR3 DNA reads TGTGCCAGCAGCTTACGGCCTGTTAACGCGAACACCGGGGAGCTGTTTTTT.

This clonotype was counted ten times or more. The rearrangement joins TRBV12-3 or TRBV12-4 to TRBJ2-5, with a weak D call TRBD1 (5 bases). CDR3 length: 13 residues. V was cut by 3 bases and J by 2 bases, with 7 bases left in between. The CDR3 loop reads CASSLRQQETQYF. The CDR3 nucleotides are TGTGCCAGCAGTTTGAGACAGCAAGAGACCCAGTACTTC.

This clonotype was counted ten times or more. The V and J genes are TRBV10-3 and TRBJ2-2; TRBD2 aligns across 11 bases. This CDR3 spans 18 amino acids. Germline CDR1 reads ENHRY; CDR2 reads SYGVKD. V was pared by 2 bases and J by 6 bases, with 11 bases of the junction left unmatched. CDR3 sequence: CAISETAVLAGDPGELFF. The DNA of the CDR3 is TGTGCCATCAGTGAGACCGCCGTACTAGCGGGAGATCCCGGGGAGCTGTTTTTT.

V is TRBV2 and J is TRBJ2-2, with 8 bases aligning to TRBD1. Losses at the gene ends were 4 bases for V and 5 bases for J; bases not matched to a gene: 3. Germline lookup yields CDR1 SNHLY and CDR2 FYNNEI. This CDR3 spans 14 amino acids. The CDR3 coding sequence is TGTGCCAGCAGTGGGCAGGGGGCGACCGGGGAGCTGTTTTTT. It is translated as CASSGQGATGELFF.

The DNA of the CDR3 is TGTGCCACCAGTGATTTCAAATTAGCGGGAGGCTCCTACAATGAGCAGTTCTTC. Translation: CATSDFKLAGGSYNEQFF. The V and J genes are TRBV24-1 and TRBJ2-1; 10 bases match TRBD2. There are 18 residues in the CDR3. V lost 1 base and J lost 0; bases outside the gene matches: 5. From germline, CDR1 is KGHDR and CDR2 SFDVKD.

This clonotype was seen a few times. J is TRBJ2-2 and V is TRBV12-3 or TRBV12-4, with D perhaps matching TRBD1 (5 bases). The V gene lost 3 bases and the J gene lost 6 bases, with 11 bases spanning the gap. The CDR3 has 14 residues. Here the CDR3 DNA reads TGTGCCAGCAGTTTTGCAGGGTACGCCGGGGAGCTGTTTTTT. Translation gives CASSFAGYAGELFF.

This clonotype was counted between two and nine times. The rearrangement uses TRBV7-2 and TRBJ2-1; 10 bases fit TRBD2. Unmatched junction bases numbered 13, after V lost 4 bases and J lost 16 bases. The CDR3 spans 14 residues. The V gene's germline CDR1 is SGHTA and CDR2 FQGNSA. The CDR3 sequence: CASSSPFTLAGTFF. In DNA, the CDR3 is TGTGCCAGCAGCTCTCCTTTTACACTAGCGGGGACCTTCTTC.

This clonotype was recorded a few times. The chain uses TRBV20-1 and TRBJ2-1, with 9 nucleotides matching TRBD2. Germline V gene lookup returns CDR1 DFQATT and CDR2 SNEGSKA (reference sequence). The V segment lost 6 bases and the J segment 5 bases; nucleotides outside the gene matches: 11. The CDR3 spans 15 residues. The DNA for the CDR3 is TGCAGTGCAGACCCGGGGCTAGCGGGACACAATGAGCAGTTCTTC. It is translated as CSADPGLAGHNEQFF.